A selection of T cell receptor beta chains follows, all from one sample in a study of T cells in Graves' hyperthyroidism and ophthalmopathy. TCRdb itself ran the multiplex PCR reads through MiXCR, one entry per CDR3 protein. The sample holds 700,000 or so distinct CDR3 sequences, roughly 15% seen once. Sequenced material: blood. The origin of the receptors is a man aged 18 to 35 with Graves' hyperthyroidism. Both conserved end residues are part of each CDR3. A D gene is named only where the DNA matches it firmly. Size values are once, few and many counts, or a class for expanded clones, and some rows have none.

J gene	clone size	V gene	D gene	CDR3 protein	CDR3 DNA
TRBJ2-5	many	TRBV13	TRBD2	CASSFPRTSGSLQETQYF	TGTGCCAGCAGCTTCCCCCGGACTAGCGGCAGCCTCCAAGAGACCCAGTACTTC
TRBJ2-5	many	TRBV2	NA	CASGGTSPETQYF	TGTGCCAGCGGTGGAACCAGCCCAGAGACCCAGTACTTC
TRBJ2-1	few	TRBV7-9	NA	CATLPTVYNEQFF	TGTGCCACCCTTCCTACAGTCTACAATGAGCAGTTCTTC
TRBJ1-4	many	TRBV28	NA	CASSTRGKLFF	TGTGCCAGCTCCACGAGAGGAAAACTGTTTTTT
TRBJ2-1	NA	TRBV19	TRBD2	CASSALAVSYNEQFF	TGTGCCAGTAGTGCCCTAGCGGTCTCCTACAATGAGCAGTTCTTC
TRBJ2-1	many	TRBV28	TRBD2	CASHPTQGLALLNEQFF	TGTGCCAGCCACCCAACCCAAGGACTAGCCCTTCTCAATGAGCAGTTCTTC
TRBJ2-7	few	TRBV12-3/TRBV12-4	NA	CASSFAPSEQYF	TGTGCCAGCAGTTTCGCCCCCTCCGAGCAGTACTTC
TRBJ2-1	NA	TRBV2	NA	CASSDHGYNEQFF	TGTGCCAGCAGTGATCATGGGTACAATGAGCAGTTCTTC
TRBJ1-5	many	TRBV11-2	NA	CASSLDASSNQPQHF	TGTGCCAGCAGCTTAGACGCGAGTAGCAATCAGCCCCAGCATTTT
TRBJ2-1	few	TRBV19	NA	CASSSHTDSYYDEQFF	TGTGCCAGTAGTTCCCATACTGACAGTTACTACGATGAGCAGTTCTTC
TRBJ2-1	many	TRBV30	TRBD2	CAWSVQGSGKWGEQFF	TGTGCCTGGAGTGTACAGGGTAGCGGGAAGTGGGGTGAGCAGTTCTTC
TRBJ2-7	many	TRBV11-2	NA	CASSLGPASIYEQYF	TGTGCCAGCAGCTTAGGACCCGCCAGTATCTACGAGCAGTACTTC
TRBJ2-3	NA	TRBV10-2	NA	CASSHFTDTQYF	TGCGCCAGCAGCCACTTCACAGATACGCAGTATTTT
TRBJ2-2	NA	TRBV3-1	NA	CASSPRTIGELFF	TGTGCCAGCAGCCCACGGACCATCGGGGAGCTGTTTTTT
TRBJ2-7	few	TRBV7-9	TRBD1	CASSSWDRLDYEQYF	TGTGCCAGCAGCTCATGGGACAGGTTGGACTACGAGCAGTACTTC
TRBJ2-3	few	TRBV5-1	NA	CASSSGPGTFTDTQYF	TGCGCCAGCAGTTCCGGTCCTGGGACATTCACAGATACGCAGTATTTT
TRBJ2-7	few	TRBV12-3/TRBV12-4	TRBD1	CASSLGQGAVWEQYF	TGTGCCAGCAGCCTGGGACAGGGGGCGGTCTGGGAGCAGTACTTC
TRBJ2-3	few	TRBV28	TRBD2	CASTPPLGTSGSWGTDTQYF	TGTGCCAGCACCCCCCCCCTCGGGACTAGCGGGAGTTGGGGCACAGATACGCAGTATTTT
TRBJ1-2	few	TRBV20-1	NA	CSARDAGPYGYTF	TGCAGTGCTAGAGATGCGGGCCCCTATGGCTACACCTTC
TRBJ2-3	many	TRBV28	TRBD1	CASSPQGTGPDTQYF	TGTGCCAGCAGCCCTCAGGGGACAGGGCCAGATACGCAGTATTTT
TRBJ1-6	many	TRBV28	NA	CASSFRAESSYNSPLHF	TGTGCCAGCAGTTTTCGAGCAGAGAGCTCCTATAATTCACCCCTCCACTTT
TRBJ2-7	many	TRBV30	TRBD1	CASHLGTDTTYEQYF	TGTGCCTCCCACCTCGGGACAGACACCACCTACGAGCAGTACTTC
TRBJ2-5	many	TRBV28	NA	CATAGETQYF	TGTGCCACCGCGGGGGAGACCCAGTACTTC
TRBJ2-1	NA	TRBV20-1	NA	CSAPSNYNEQFF	TGCAGTGCACCCTCCAATTACAATGAGCAGTTCTTC
TRBJ1-5	NA	TRBV6-2/TRBV6-3	TRBD1	CATQPSDRGNQPQHF	TGTGCCACCCAACCCTCTGACAGGGGGAATCAGCCCCAGCATTTT
TRBJ2-2	few	TRBV28	NA	CASLDQTGELFF	TGTGCCAGCCTAGACCAGACCGGGGAGCTGTTTTTT
TRBJ1-1	many	TRBV28	TRBD1	CASSLPGQGPTEAFF	TGTGCCAGCAGTTTACCGGGACAGGGTCCCACTGAAGCTTTCTTT
TRBJ1-6	many	TRBV15	NA	CATSRDTGRNSPLHF	TGTGCCACCAGCAGGGATACAGGGCGGAATTCACCCCTCCACTTT
TRBJ2-2	NA	TRBV19	NA	CASSKDGGELFF	TGTGCCAGTAGTAAGGACGGCGGGGAGCTGTTTTTT
TRBJ2-1	NA	TRBV11-2	TRBD2	CASSSEGLAGLYGLNNEQFF	TGTGCCAGCAGCTCGGAGGGACTAGCGGGCCTCTATGGTCTTAACAATGAGCAGTTCTTC
TRBJ1-5	many	TRBV3-1	TRBD1	CASSQGRGQPQHF	TGTGCCAGCAGCCAAGGCAGGGGGCAGCCCCAGCATTTT
TRBJ2-5	few	TRBV10-3	TRBD1	CAISEQRTGETQYF	TGTGCCATCAGTGAACAGCGGACAGGAGAGACCCAGTACTTC
TRBJ1-1	many	TRBV28	NA	CASSLLGMNTEAFF	TGTGCCAGCAGTTTGTTGGGCATGAACACTGAAGCTTTCTTT
TRBJ2-3	many	TRBV7-9	NA	CASVPWTVITGTDTQYF	TGTGCCAGCGTCCCCTGGACAGTCATCACGGGCACAGATACGCAGTATTTT
TRBJ1-1	NA	TRBV2	NA	CASSPPGSTTEAFF	TGTGCCAGCAGTCCACCAGGGTCCACCACTGAAGCTTTCTTT